The clone carrying this TCR beta chain was detected only once. Its target is not known. These data come from a study of radiation and T cells in renal cell carcinoma. V lost 0 bases, J lost 6 bases, and 8 bases stayed unmatched. Germline CDR1 and CDR2: LGHNA and YNFKEQ. The CDR3 loop spans 17 amino acids. Clones were read by immunoSEQ multiplex PCR, and TCRdb kept only the in-frame ones, dropping some. The table lists roughly 130,000 clones, more than 75% of them singletons. Overall study results and limits: In blood, top tumor clones expanded by 2 weeks, shrinking by 4. Pretreatment tumor biopsies were lacking, so baseline clonotypes are unknown.

Time point denoted: blood 2 weeks post-SBRT. Treatment described: 15 Gy SBRT to primary tumor, nephrectomy 4 weeks later. Serial blood draws occurred at baseline and 2 and 4 weeks post-SBRT. The tumor was a clear cell renal cell carcinoma. This clonotype was obtained from a woman aged 70-85 years with renal cell carcinoma. This chain uses TRBV4-2 with TRBJ1-2, with TRBD1 matching 12 bases. This sample comprised blood, obtained from a patient whose treatment included radiotherapy and nephrectomy. CDR3 in DNA: TGTGCCAGCAGCCAAGAGGGGGGACAGGGGGCGTTAGATGGCTACACCTTC. Translation: CASSQEGGQGALDGYTF.